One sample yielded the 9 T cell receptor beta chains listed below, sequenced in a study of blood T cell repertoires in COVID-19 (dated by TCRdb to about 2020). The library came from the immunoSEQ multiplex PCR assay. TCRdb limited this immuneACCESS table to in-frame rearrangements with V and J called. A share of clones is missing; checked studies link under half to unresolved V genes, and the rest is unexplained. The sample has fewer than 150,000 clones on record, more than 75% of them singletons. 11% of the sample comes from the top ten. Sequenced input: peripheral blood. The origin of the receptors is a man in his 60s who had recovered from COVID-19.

CDR3 coding DNA: TGTGCCAGCAGCGGGGGACAGTTCACAGATACGCAGTATTTT. As protein: CASSGGQFTDTQYF. The rearrangement links TRBV9 to TRBJ2-3, with TRBD1 identical over 7 bases. Trimming at V came to 3 bases and at J to 2 bases, leaving 3 bases not matched to a gene. The CDR3 is 14 amino acids. From germline, CDR1 is SGDLS and CDR2 YYNGEE.

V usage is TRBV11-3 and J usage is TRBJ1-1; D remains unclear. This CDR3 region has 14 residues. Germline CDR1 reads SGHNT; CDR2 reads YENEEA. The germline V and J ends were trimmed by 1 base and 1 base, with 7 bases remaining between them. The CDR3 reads CASSLGSSNTEAFF. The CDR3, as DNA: TGTGCCAGCAGCTTAGGGAGCTCGAACACTGAAGCTTTCTTT.

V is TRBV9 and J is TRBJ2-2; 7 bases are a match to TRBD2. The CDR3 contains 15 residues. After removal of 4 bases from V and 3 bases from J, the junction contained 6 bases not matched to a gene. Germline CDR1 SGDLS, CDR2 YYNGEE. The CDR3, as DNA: TGTGCCAGCAGCAAGGGAGGGCCCGACACCGGGGAGCTGTTTTTT. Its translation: CASSKGGPDTGELFF.

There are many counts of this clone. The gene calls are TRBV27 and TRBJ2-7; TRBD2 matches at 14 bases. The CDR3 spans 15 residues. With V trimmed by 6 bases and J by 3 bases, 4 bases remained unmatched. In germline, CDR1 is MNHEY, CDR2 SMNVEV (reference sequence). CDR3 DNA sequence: TGTGCCAGCAGGGGGACTAGCGGGAGTATCTACGAGCAGTACTTC. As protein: CASRGTSGSIYEQYF.

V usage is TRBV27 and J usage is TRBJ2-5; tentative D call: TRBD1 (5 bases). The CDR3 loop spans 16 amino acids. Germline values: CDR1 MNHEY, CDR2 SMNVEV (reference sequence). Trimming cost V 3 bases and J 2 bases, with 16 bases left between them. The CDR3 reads CASSFSSTVLQETQYF. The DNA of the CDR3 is TGTGCCAGCAGTTTCTCGTCGACAGTACTGCAAGAGACCCAGTACTTC.

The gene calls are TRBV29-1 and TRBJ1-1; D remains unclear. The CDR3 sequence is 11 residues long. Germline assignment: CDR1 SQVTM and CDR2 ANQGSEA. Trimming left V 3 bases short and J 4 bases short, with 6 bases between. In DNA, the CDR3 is TGCAGCGTTGAGGAGACCACTGAAGCTTTCTTT. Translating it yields CSVEETTEAFF. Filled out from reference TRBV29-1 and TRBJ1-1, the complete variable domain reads SAVISQKPSRDICQRGTSLTIQCQVDSQVTMMFWYRQQPGQSLTLIATANQGSEATYESGFVIDKFPISRPNLTFSTLTVSNMSPEDSSIYLCSVEETTEAFFGQGTRLTVV.

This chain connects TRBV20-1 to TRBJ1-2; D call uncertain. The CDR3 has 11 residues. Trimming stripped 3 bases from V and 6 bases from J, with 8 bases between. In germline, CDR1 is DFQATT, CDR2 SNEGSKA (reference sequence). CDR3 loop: CSARRDNGYTF. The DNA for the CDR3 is TGCAGTGCTAGGAGGGATAATGGCTACACCTTC.

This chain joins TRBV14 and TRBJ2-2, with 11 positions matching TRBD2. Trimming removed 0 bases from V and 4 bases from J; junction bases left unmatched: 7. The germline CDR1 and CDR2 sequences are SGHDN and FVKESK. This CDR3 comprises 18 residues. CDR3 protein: CASSQDELAGVITGELFF. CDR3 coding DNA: TGTGCCAGCAGCCAAGATGAACTAGCGGGAGTCATCACCGGGGAGCTGTTTTTT.

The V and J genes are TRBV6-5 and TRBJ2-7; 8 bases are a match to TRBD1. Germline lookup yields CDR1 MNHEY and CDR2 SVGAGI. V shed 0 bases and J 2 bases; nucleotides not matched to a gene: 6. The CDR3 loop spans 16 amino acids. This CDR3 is CASSYSGTGTPYEQYF. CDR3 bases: TGTGCCAGCAGTTACTCCGGGACAGGTACACCCTACGAGCAGTACTTC.